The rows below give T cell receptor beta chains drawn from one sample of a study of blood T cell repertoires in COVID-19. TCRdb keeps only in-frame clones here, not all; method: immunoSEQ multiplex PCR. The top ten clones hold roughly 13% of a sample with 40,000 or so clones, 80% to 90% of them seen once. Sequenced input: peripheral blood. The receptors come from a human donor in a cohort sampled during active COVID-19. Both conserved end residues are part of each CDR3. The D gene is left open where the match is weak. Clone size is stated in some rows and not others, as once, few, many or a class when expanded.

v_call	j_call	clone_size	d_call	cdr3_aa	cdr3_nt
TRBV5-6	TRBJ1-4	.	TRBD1	CASSFSQGATNEKLFF	TGTGCCAGCAGCTTCAGTCAGGGGGCCACTAATGAAAAACTGTTTTTT
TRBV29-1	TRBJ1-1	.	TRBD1	CSVSQTGEVNTEAFF	TGCAGCGTTTCCCAGACAGGGGAAGTCAACACTGAAGCTTTCTTT
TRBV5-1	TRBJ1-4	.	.	CASSLRSAYNEKLFF	TGCGCCAGCAGCTTGCGGTCCGCTTATAATGAAAAACTGTTTTTT
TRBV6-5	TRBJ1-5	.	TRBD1	CASSLQQGAGGPQHF	TGTGCCAGCAGTCTTCAACAGGGAGCAGGGGGGCCCCAGCATTTT
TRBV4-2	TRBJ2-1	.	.	CASSQEGGGQPYNEQFF	TGTGCCAGCAGCCAAGAAGGCGGGGGCCAACCCTACAATGAGCAGTTCTTC
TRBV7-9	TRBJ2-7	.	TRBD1	CASSPGQSSSYEQYF	TGTGCCAGCAGCCCGGGACAGAGTAGCTCCTACGAGCAGTACTTC
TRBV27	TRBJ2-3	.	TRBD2	CASRGGRNTQYF	TGTGCCAGCCGGGGGGGGAGGAATACGCAGTATTTT
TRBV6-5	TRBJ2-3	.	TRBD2	CASSYSSGVKAQYF	TGTGCCAGCAGTTACTCTAGCGGGGTTAAAGCGCAGTATTTT
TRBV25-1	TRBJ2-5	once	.	CASTSGDGQFQETQYF	TGTGCCAGCACCTCAGGGGACGGACAATTCCAAGAGACCCAGTACTTC
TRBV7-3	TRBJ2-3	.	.	CASSSPGTDTQYF	TGTGCCAGCAGCTCACCAGGCACAGATACGCAGTATTTT
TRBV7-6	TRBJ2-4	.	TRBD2	CASSLSSGGAGIQYF	TGTGCCAGCAGCTTGAGTAGCGGGGGGGCTGGCATTCAGTACTTC
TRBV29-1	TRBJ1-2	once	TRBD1	CSVGQGAWRGYTF	TGCAGCGTCGGACAGGGCGCGTGGCGAGGCTACACCTTC
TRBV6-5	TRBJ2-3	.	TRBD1	CASSYSGTGDTQYF	TGTGCCAGCAGTTACTCCGGGACAGGAGATACGCAGTATTTT
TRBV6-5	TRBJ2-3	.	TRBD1	CAMGTGGSPGTQYF	TGTGCCATGGGGACAGGGGGCTCCCCAGGTACGCAGTATTTT
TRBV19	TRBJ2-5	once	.	CASSSGVQETQYF	TGTGCCAGTAGTAGCGGGGTCCAAGAGACCCAGTACTTC
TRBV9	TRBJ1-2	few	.	CASSVEGVGGYTF	TGTGCCAGCAGCGTAGAAGGGGTTGGTGGCTACACCTTC
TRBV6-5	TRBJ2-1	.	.	CASRRGTDKQFF	TGTGCCAGCAGACGGGGGACGGACAAGCAGTTCTTC
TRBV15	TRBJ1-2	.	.	CATSNMPNYGYTF	TGTGCCACCAGCAACATGCCTAACTATGGCTACACCTTC